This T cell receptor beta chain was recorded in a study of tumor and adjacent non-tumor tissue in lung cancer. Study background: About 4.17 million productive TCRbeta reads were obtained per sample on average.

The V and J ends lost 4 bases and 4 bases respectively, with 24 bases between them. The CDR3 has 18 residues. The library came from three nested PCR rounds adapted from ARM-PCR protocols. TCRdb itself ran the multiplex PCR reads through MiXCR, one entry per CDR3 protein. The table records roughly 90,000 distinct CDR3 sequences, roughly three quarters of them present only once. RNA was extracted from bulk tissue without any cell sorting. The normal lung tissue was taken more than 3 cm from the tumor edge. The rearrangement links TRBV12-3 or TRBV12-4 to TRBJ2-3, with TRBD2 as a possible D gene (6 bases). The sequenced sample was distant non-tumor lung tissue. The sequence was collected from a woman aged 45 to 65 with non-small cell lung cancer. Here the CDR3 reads CASSSRVLALRGADTQYF. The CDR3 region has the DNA TGTGCCAGCAGTTCGAGGGTTCTGGCCCTGCGGGGCGCAGATACGCAGTATTTT.